Listed here is a single T cell receptor beta chain. An end of the junction does not agree with germline; a read error may underlie this. The data stem from a study of blood T cells in healthy people across ages. For the second PCR, which ran for about 7 to 11 cycles, a sample-barcoded 5' primer and a J-beta primer mix were used. One entry per CDR3 protein results from TCRdb running MiXCR on the 5' RACE reads. The sample carries about 1,500,000 distinct CDR3 sequences, about 30% recorded once. This CDR3 has 15 amino acids. From germline, CDR1 is SNHLY and CDR2 FYNNEI. What was sequenced was blood. The source is a woman in her 30s in good health. The rearrangement links TRBV2 to TRBJ1-5; TRBD1 matches at 8 bases. The CDR3 DNA is TGTGCCGGCAGAGGGGGACAGGCAAACAATCAGCCCCAGCATTTT. This codes for CAGRGGQANNQPQHF.